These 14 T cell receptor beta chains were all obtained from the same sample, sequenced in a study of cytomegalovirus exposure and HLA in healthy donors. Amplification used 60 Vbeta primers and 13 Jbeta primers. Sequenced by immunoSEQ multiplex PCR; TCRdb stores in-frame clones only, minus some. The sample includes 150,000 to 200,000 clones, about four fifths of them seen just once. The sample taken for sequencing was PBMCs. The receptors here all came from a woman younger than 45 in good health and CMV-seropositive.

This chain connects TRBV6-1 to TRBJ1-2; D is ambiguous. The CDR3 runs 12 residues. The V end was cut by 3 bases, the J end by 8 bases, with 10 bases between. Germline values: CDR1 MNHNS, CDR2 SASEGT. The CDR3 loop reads CASSEGRGGYTF. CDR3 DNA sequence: TGTGCCAGCAGTGAGGGCCGTGGGGGCTACACCTTC.

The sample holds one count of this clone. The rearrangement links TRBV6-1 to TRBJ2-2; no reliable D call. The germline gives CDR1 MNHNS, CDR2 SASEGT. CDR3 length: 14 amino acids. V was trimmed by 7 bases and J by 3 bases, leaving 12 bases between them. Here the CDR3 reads CASKVHGDTGELFF. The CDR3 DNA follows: TGTGCCAGCAAGGTACACGGAGACACCGGGGAGCTGTTTTTT.

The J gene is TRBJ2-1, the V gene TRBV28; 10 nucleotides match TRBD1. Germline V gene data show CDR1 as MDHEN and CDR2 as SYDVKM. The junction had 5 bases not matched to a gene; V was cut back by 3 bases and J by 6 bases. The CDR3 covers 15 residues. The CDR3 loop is CASSLTGGMGNEQFF. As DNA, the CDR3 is TGTGCCAGCAGTTTGACAGGGGGCATGGGCAATGAGCAGTTCTTC.

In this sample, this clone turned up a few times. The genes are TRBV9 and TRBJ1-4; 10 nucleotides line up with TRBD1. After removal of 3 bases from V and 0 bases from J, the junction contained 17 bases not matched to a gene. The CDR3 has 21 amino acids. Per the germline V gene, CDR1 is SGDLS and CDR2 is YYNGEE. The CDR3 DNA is TGTGCCAGCAGCGCCCGACCTTTGCCCGGGACAGGGGTTGCAACTAATGAAAAACTGTTTTTT. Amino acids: CASSARPLPGTGVATNEKLFF.

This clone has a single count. For the CDR3, the DNA is TGTGCCAGCAGCTTAGGAGGCGCGAAAGAGACCCAGTACTTC. This sequence encodes CASSLGGAKETQYF. The chain employs TRBV7-9 and TRBJ2-5; D remains ambiguous. Germline lookup yields CDR1 SEHNR and CDR2 FQNEAQ (reference sequence). The CDR3 covers 14 residues. V lost 1 base and J 3 bases, leaving 9 bases between the germline ends.

DNA for the CDR3: TGTGCCAGCAGTGAAGGACACCCTGCGTCAGGAAACACCATATATTTT. As protein: CASSEGHPASGNTIYF. The gene calls are TRBV2 and TRBJ1-3, with D unclear. The CDR3 has 16 residues. Trimming shortened V by 1 base and J by 4 bases, and 14 bases separated the two germline ends. Per germline, CDR1 SNHLY and CDR2 FYNNEI.

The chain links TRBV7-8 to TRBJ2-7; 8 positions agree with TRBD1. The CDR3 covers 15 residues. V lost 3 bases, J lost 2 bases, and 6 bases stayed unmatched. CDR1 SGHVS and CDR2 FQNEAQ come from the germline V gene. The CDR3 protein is CASSLGTGSTYEQYF. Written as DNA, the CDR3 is TGTGCCAGCAGCTTGGGGACAGGCTCAACCTACGAGCAGTACTTC.

This chain's CDR3 is CSAVEYGYTF. DNA of the CDR3: TGCAGTGCTGTCGAGTATGGCTACACCTTC. The chain couples TRBV20-1 to TRBJ1-2; no clear D gene. The V end was cut by 5 bases, the J end by 5 bases, with 6 bases between. The CDR3 sequence is 10 residues long. Germline values: CDR1 DFQATT, CDR2 SNEGSKA (reference sequence).

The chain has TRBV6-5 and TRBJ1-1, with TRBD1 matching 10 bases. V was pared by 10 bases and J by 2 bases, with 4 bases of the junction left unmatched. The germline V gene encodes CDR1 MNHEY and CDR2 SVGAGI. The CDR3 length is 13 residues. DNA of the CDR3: TGTGCCATCTGGGACAGGGGAAACACTGAAGCTTTCTTT. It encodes CAIWDRGNTEAFF.

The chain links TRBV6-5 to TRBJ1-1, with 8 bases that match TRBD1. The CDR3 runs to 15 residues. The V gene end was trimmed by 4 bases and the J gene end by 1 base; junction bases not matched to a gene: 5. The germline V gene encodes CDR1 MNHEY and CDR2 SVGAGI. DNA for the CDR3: TGTGCCAGCAGTTGCCGGGACAGGCCGAACACTGAAGCTTTCTTT. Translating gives CASSCRDRPNTEAFF.

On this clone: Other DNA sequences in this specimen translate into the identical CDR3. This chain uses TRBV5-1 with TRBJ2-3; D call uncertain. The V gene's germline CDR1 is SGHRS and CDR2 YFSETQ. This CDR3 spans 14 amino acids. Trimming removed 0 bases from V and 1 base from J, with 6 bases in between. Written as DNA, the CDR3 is TGCGCCAGCAGCTTGGCCGTTGGCACAGATACGCAGTATTTT. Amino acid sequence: CASSLAVGTDTQYF.

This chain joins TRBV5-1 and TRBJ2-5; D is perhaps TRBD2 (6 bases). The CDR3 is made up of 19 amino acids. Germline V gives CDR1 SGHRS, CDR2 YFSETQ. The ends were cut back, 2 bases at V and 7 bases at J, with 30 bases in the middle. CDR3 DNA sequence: TGCGCCAGCAGCTTCGGGACGGACTCCCCTAGCGCCCAAGACTGGACCCAGTACTTC. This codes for CASSFGTDSPSAQDWTQYF.

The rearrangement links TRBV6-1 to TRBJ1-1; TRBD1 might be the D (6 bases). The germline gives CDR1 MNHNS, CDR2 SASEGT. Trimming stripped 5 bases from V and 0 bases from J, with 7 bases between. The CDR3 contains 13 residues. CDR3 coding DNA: TGTGCCAGCAGTAGGACAGTGAACACTGAAGCTTTCTTT. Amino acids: CASSRTVNTEAFF.

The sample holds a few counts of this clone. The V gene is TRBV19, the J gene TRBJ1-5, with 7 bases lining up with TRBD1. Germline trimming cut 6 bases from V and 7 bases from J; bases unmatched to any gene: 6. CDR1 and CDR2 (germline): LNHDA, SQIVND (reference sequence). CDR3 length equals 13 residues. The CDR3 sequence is CASSEGGGQPQHF. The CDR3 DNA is TGTGCCAGTAGCGAAGGGGGCGGGCAGCCCCAGCATTTT. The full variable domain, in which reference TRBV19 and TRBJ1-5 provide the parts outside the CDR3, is DGGITQSPKYLFRKEGQNVTLSCEQNLNHDAMYWYRQDPGQGLRLIYYSQIVNDFQKGDIAEGYSVSREKKESFPLTVTSAQKNPTAFYLCASSEGGGQPQHFGDGTRLSIL.